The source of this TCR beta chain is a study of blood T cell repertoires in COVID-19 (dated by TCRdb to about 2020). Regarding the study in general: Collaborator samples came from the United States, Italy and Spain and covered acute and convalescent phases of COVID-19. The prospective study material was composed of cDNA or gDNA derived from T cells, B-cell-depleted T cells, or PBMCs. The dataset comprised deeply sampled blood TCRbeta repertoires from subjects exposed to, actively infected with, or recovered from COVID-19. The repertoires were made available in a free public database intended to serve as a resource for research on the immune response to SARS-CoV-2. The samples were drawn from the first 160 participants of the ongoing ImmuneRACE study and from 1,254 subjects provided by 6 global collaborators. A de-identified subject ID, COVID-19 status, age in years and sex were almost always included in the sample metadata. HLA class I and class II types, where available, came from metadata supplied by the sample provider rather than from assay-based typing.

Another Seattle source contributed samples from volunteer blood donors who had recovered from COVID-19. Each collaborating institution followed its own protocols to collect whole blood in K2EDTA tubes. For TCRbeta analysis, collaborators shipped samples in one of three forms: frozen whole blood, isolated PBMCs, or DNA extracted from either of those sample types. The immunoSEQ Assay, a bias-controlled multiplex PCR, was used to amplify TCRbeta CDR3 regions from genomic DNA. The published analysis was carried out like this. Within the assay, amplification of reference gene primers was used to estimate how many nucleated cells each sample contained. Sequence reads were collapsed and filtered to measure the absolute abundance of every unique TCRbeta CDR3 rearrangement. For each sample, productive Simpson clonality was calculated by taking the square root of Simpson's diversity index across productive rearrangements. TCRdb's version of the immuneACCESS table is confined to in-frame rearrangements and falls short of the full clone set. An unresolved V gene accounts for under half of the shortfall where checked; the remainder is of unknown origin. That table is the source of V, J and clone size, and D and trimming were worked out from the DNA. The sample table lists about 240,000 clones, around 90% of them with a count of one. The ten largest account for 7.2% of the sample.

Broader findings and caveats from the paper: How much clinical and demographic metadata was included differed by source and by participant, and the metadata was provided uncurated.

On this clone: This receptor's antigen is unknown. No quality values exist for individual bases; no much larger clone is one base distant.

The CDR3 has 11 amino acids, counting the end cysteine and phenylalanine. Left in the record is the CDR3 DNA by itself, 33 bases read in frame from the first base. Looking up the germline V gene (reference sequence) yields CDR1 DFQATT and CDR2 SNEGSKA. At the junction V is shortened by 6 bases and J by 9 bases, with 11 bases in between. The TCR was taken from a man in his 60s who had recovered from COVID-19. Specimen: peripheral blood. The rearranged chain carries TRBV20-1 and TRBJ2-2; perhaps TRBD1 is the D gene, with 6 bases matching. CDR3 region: CSAGRGRELFF. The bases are TGCAGTGCCGGCAGGGGCCGGGAGCTGTTTTTT.